Each of the 30 T cell receptor beta chains below was sequenced from the same sample in a study of early T cells in non-severe SARS-CoV-2 infection. MiXCR, applied by TCRdb to the 5' RACE reads, yields one record per CDR3 protein. Among 50,000 or so distinct CDR3 sequences listed, approximately 5.6% were seen once. The sample consisted of whole blood. Source of these receptors: an adult who was a healthcare worker with PCR-confirmed SARS-CoV-2 infection or an uninfected control (not recorded which).

This clonotype occurred a few times. This chain links TRBV6-1 with TRBJ1-5; D is undetermined. The CDR3 loop spans 14 amino acids. Per the germline V gene, CDR1 is MNHNS and CDR2 is SASEGT. V lost 5 bases, J lost 2 bases, and 10 bases lay in between. In DNA, the CDR3 is TGTGCCAGCAGTATCGCCTGGGGCAATCAGCCCCAGCATTTT. This codes for CASSIAWGNQPQHF.

This clonotype was seen a few times. CDR3 nucleotides: TGTGCCAGCAGCCAAGATATCGGCGGGAGGGAGCAGTACTTC. Translated, it gives CASSQDIGGREQYF. This chain uses TRBV3-1 with TRBJ2-7; 8 nucleotides align to TRBD2. The germline CDR1 and CDR2 sequences are LGHDT and YNNKEL (reference sequence). The CDR3 has 14 amino acids. The V and J ends lost 0 bases and 7 bases, in that order; junction bases with no gene match: 5.

In its sample, this clonotype was seen a few times. The chain couples TRBV2 to TRBJ2-7; possibly TRBD1 for D (6 bases). Trimming shortened V by 8 bases and J by 0 bases, and 8 bases separated the two germline ends. CDR3 length: 12 amino acids. From germline, CDR1 is SNHLY and CDR2 FYNNEI. This CDR3 reads CASRTASYEQYF. The CDR3 DNA follows: TGTGCCAGCCGGACAGCCTCCTACGAGCAGTACTTC.

The chain carries TRBV25-1 and TRBJ2-2; possibly TRBD1 for D (5 bases). The germline V and J ends were trimmed by 1 base and 2 bases, with 11 bases remaining between them. This CDR3 region has 16 residues. Germline V CDR1 and CDR2: MGHDK, SYGVNS. The CDR3 reads CASSELKGRNTGELFF. As DNA, the CDR3 is TGTGCCAGCAGTGAATTGAAGGGGCGTAACACCGGGGAGCTGTTTTTT.

The V gene is TRBV21-1, the J gene TRBJ2-7; the listed D gene, TRBD2, was not tested against the DNA. TRBV21-1 is a recognized pseudogene. The CDR3 runs 19 residues. The CDR3 protein is CASSKARRQPVVLLSEQYF. The DNA for the CDR3 is TGTGCCAGCAGCAAAGCGAGGAGGCAACCGGTCGTACTCCTTTCCGAGCAGTACTTC.

This clonotype was seen at least ten times. This chain connects TRBV5-4 to TRBJ2-3; either TRBD1 or TRBD2 may supply D (5 bases each). The CDR3 extends over 15 amino acids. Trimming shortened V by 4 bases and J by 1 base, and 13 bases separated the two germline ends. The germline V gene encodes CDR1 SGHNT and CDR2 YYREEE (reference sequence). The CDR3 DNA reads TGTGCCAGCAGCGGAGTTGGGACGGGCACAGATACGCAGTATTTT. Translated: CASSGVGTGTDTQYF.

This clonotype was found many times. The rearrangement links TRBV12-3 or TRBV12-4 to TRBJ1-1; D unclear. The CDR3 has 14 amino acids. V dropped 5 bases and J dropped 1 base, with 11 bases sitting between them. CDR3 sequence reads: CASSPTRENTEAFF. The CDR3 bases are TGTGCCAGCAGTCCCACACGGGAGAACACTGAAGCTTTCTTT.

This clonotype was seen many times. The rearrangement joins TRBV12-3 or TRBV12-4 to TRBJ1-1; D not certain. V was clipped by 6 bases and J by 11 bases, with 13 bases between them. The CDR3 consists of 11 residues. CDR3 amino acids: CASSPGRSAFF. The CDR3 region has the DNA TGTGCCAGCAGCCCCGGTCGGTCCGCTTTCTTT.

There are many counts of this clonotype. V is TRBV12-3 or TRBV12-4 and J is TRBJ2-7; TRBD2 agrees at 7 bases. The junction had 1 base not matched to a gene; V was cut back by 3 bases and J by 5 bases. This CDR3 has 12 residues. CDR3 loop: CASSFGTNEQYF. DNA for the CDR3: TGTGCCAGCAGTTTCGGGACTAACGAGCAGTACTTC.

This clonotype came up many times. The CDR3 DNA sequence: TGCAGTGCTGGTTCCCCTTCTAGCACAGATACGCAGTATTTT. Its translation: CSAGSPSSTDTQYF. The rearrangement links TRBV20-1 to TRBJ2-3, with D uncertain. CDR1 and CDR2 from the germline V gene are DFQATT and SNEGSKA (reference sequence). This CDR3 is 14 amino acids long. V was clipped by 5 bases and J by 0 bases, with 12 bases between them.

By sample fraction, this clonotype is medium-sized. The chain employs TRBV20-1 and TRBJ1-2, with 7 bases lining up with TRBD1. The CDR3 contains 16 residues. The V and J ends lost 6 bases and 7 bases, in that order; junction bases with no gene match: 20. Germline CDR1 is DFQATT and CDR2 is SNEGSKA (reference sequence). The chain's CDR3 is CSAIVNIFTGVAGYTF. Written as DNA, the CDR3 is TGCAGTGCCATAGTAAATATTTTCACAGGGGTCGCTGGCTACACCTTC.

This clonotype has a handful of counts. The chain links TRBV10-2 to TRBJ1-5; D uncertain. Trimming took off 3 bases at V and 2 bases at J, with 11 bases between the two ends. The CDR3 is made up of 15 amino acids. Germline CDR1 reads WSHSY; CDR2 reads SAAADI. The CDR3 nucleotides are TGCGCCAGCAGTGAAGCAACTGGGGGCAATCAGCCCCAGCATTTT. Protein product: CASSEATGGNQPQHF.

This clonotype was observed many times. CDR3 in DNA: TGCAGCGTTCAAAAACAGGGAGGGGGTTTCTACGAGCAGTACTTC. Amino acids: CSVQKQGGGFYEQYF. The chain carries TRBV29-1 and TRBJ2-7; tentatively, D is TRBD2 (7 bases). This CDR3 has 15 residues. The ends were cut back, 5 bases at V and 3 bases at J, with 20 bases in the middle. Germline V gene lookup returns CDR1 SQVTM and CDR2 ANQGSEA.

This clonotype was detected a few times. J is TRBJ2-1 and V is TRBV13; 7 nucleotides align to TRBD2. V trimming: 3 bases; J trimming: 0 bases; junction bases outside the gene matches: 5. Per the germline V gene, CDR1 is PRHDT and CDR2 is FYEKMQ (reference sequence). This CDR3 comprises 16 residues. The CDR3 DNA is TGTGCCAGCAGCTTCCTAGCGGCGAGCTCCTACAATGAGCAGTTCTTC. Translated: CASSFLAASSYNEQFF.

This clonotype was seen many times. CDR3 amino acids: CASSLIPGELFF. Here the CDR3 DNA reads TGCGCCAGCAGCCTCATACCGGGGGAGCTGTTTTTT. V and J are TRBV5-1 and TRBJ2-2, with D uncertain. Trimming cost V 4 bases and J 8 bases, with 9 bases left between them. The CDR3 is made up of 12 amino acids. Germline CDR1 SGHRS, CDR2 YFSETQ.

V gene TRBV7-9 combines with J gene TRBJ1-1; TRBD1 agrees at 8 bases. V lost 1 base and J lost 10; bases outside the gene matches: 5. The CDR3 runs 13 residues. Germline V lookup: CDR1 SEHNR, CDR2 FQNEAQ (reference sequence). The DNA for the CDR3 is TGTGCCAGCAGCTTAGATGGGACAGGAGGAGCTTTCTTT. This gives the protein CASSLDGTGGAFF. Combining the CDR3 with reference TRBV7-9 and TRBJ1-1 gives the whole variable domain DTGVSQNPRHKITKRGQNVTFRCDPISEHNRLYWYRQTLGQGPEFLTYFQNEAQLEKSRLLSDRFSAERPKGSFSTLEIQRTEQGDSAMYLCASSLDGTGGAFFGQGTRLTVV.

This clonotype was counted ten times or more. The chain carries TRBV5-1 and TRBJ2-7; 11 bases agree with TRBD2. This CDR3 contains 16 residues. V lost 4 bases and J lost 1; bases outside the gene matches: 7. Per germline, CDR1 SGHRS and CDR2 YFSETQ. The CDR3 DNA follows: TGCGCCAGCAGCCCCAGGACTAGCGGGCGTTCCTACGAGCAGTACTTC. Amino acid sequence: CASSPRTSGRSYEQYF.

This clonotype has at least ten counts. The chain has TRBV11-1 and TRBJ2-1; 9 nucleotides line up with TRBD2. The germline V gene has CDR1 SGHAT and CDR2 FQDESV (reference sequence). Germline trimming cut 1 base from V and 7 bases from J; bases unmatched to any gene: 5. The CDR3 covers 15 residues. The CDR3 region is CASSLGIAGANEQFF. CDR3 coding DNA: TGTGCCAGCAGCTTAGGAATAGCGGGGGCAAATGAGCAGTTCTTC.

The V call is TRBV6-2 or TRBV6-3, the J call TRBJ2-7; D unclear. Trimming removed 5 bases at V and 5 bases at J, with 10 bases between. This CDR3 contains 12 residues. CDR1 is MNHEY, CDR2 SVGEGT, per germline. The CDR3 DNA sequence: TGTGCCAGCAGTCGAGACGGAGACGAGCAGTACTTC. As protein: CASSRDGDEQYF.

This clonotype was counted many times. J is TRBJ1-1 and V is TRBV29-1; possibly TRBD1 for D (6 bases). Germline assignment: CDR1 SQVTM and CDR2 ANQGSEA. CDR3 length equals 12 residues. V was pared by 4 bases and J by 5 bases, with 11 bases between. The chain's CDR3 is CSVVGGWTEAFF. In DNA form, the CDR3 reads TGCAGCGTTGTGGGGGGCTGGACTGAAGCTTTCTTT.

There are many counts of this clonotype. At one of its ends the junction is not consistent with the germline gene, which may arise from a read error. V is TRBV2 and J is TRBJ1-5; D unclear. The germline CDR1 and CDR2 sequences are SNHLY and FYNNEI. This CDR3 is 13 amino acids long. CDR3 in amino acids: CASRASGLQPLHF. As DNA, the CDR3 is TGTGCCAGCAGAGCGAGCGGGCTTCAGCCCCTGCATTTT. The full variable domain, with the rest looked up from reference TRBV2 and TRBJ1-5, is EPEVTQTPSHQVTQMGQEVILRCVPISNHLYFYWYRQILGQKVEFLVSFYNNEISEKSEIFDDQFSVERPDGSNFTLKIRSTKLEDSAMYFCASRASGLQPLHFGDGTRLSIL.

This clonotype was recorded many times. CDR3 nucleotides: TGCAGCGTTGAAGCTTTCATGAACACTGAAGCTTTCTTT. Its translation: CSVEAFMNTEAFF. V is TRBV29-1 and J is TRBJ1-1, with D unclear. Germline V gene sequence: CDR1 SQVTM, CDR2 ANQGSEA. V was trimmed by 1 base and J by 0 bases, leaving 6 bases between them. The length of the CDR3 is 13 residues. The complete variable domain, with remaining parts taken from reference TRBV29-1 and TRBJ1-1, reads SAVISQKPSRDICQRGTSLTIQCQVDSQVTMMFWYRQQPGQSLTLIATANQGSEATYESGFVIDKFPISRPNLTFSTLTVSNMSPEDSSIYLCSVEAFMNTEAFFGQGTRLTVV.

This clonotype was observed many times. V gene TRBV19 combines with J gene TRBJ1-2, with no clear D. Trimming took off 1 base at V and 0 bases at J, with 9 bases between the two ends. CDR3 length: 15 amino acids. The germline V gene encodes CDR1 LNHDA and CDR2 SQIVND (reference sequence). CDR3 DNA: TGTGCCAGTAGTATAGTTAAGGGATCTAACTATGGCTACACCTTC. As protein: CASSIVKGSNYGYTF.

This clonotype was seen many times. CDR3: CASSLGSVADTQYF. In nucleotides, the CDR3 is TGTGCCAGCAGCTTAGGCAGCGTTGCAGATACGCAGTATTTT. The V call is TRBV11-1, the J call TRBJ2-3, with D hard to call. Germline V gene sequence: CDR1 SGHAT, CDR2 FQDESV (reference sequence). Trimming pared 1 base from V and 4 bases from J, leaving 9 bases between. CDR3 length: 14 amino acids.

The chain links TRBV29-1 to TRBJ2-7; D is ambiguous. The CDR3 loop spans 12 amino acids. Germline V gives CDR1 SQVTM, CDR2 ANQGSEA. Trimming removed 4 bases at V and 1 base at J, with 8 bases between. CDR3 loop: CSVGHQSYEQYF. Written as DNA, the CDR3 is TGCAGCGTTGGTCACCAATCCTACGAGCAGTACTTC.

This clonotype was detected ten times or more. V is TRBV27 and J is TRBJ2-3; weak D call: TRBD2 (6 bases). Deletions cut 3 bases from V and 11 bases from J, with 12 bases between. Germline-derived CDR1 and CDR2 are MNHEY and SMNVEV (reference sequence). The CDR3 is made up of 12 amino acids. The CDR3 reads CASSFSGVRQYF. CDR3 coding DNA: TGTGCCAGCAGTTTTTCGGGGGTGAGGCAGTATTTT.

This clonotype has a count of ten or more. One junction end does not reproduce the germline sequence, and a read error may be involved. The chain links TRBV2 to TRBJ1-2; no definite D call. The germline CDR1 and CDR2 sequences are SNHLY and FYNNEI. The CDR3 is made up of 14 amino acids. The CDR3 sequence: CASREDRTNYGYTF. The CDR3, as DNA: TGTGCCAGCAGAGAAGATAGGACTAACTATGGCTACACCTTC.

The sample holds many counts of this clonotype. V is TRBV3-1 and J is TRBJ2-2, with 11 bases fitting TRBD2. The CDR3 is 18 amino acids. CDR1 LGHDT and CDR2 YNNKEL come from the germline V gene (reference sequence). The trim removed 4 bases at V and 7 bases at J, leaving 14 bases unmatched. The CDR3 protein is CASSRQSPGLAEVGELFF. CDR3 bases: TGTGCCAGCAGCCGGCAGAGTCCGGGACTAGCGGAGGTCGGGGAGCTGTTTTTT.

The table lists this clonotype with many counts. Compared with germline, one end of the junction differs, possibly owing to a read error. The chain uses TRBV7-7 and TRBJ1-4; TRBD1 is a possible D gene (5 bases). Germline V lookup: CDR1 SSHAT, CDR2 FNYEAQ (reference sequence). The length of the CDR3 is 15 residues. The CDR3 DNA reads as TGTGCTAGCAGCTTAGGTGGGGGACGAGGTGAAAAACTGTTTTTT. Translated, it gives CASSLGGGRGEKLFF.

This clonotype was picked up one time. A much larger clonotype is one base distant, so this may be a read error. Written as DNA, the CDR3 is TGTGCCAGCAGCGCGTTACGAGGATTACCCCCTCACAATGAGCACTTCTTC. This gives the protein CASSALRGLPPHNEHFF. This chain joins TRBV6-1 and TRBJ2-1; no reliable D call. The CDR3 has 17 amino acids. The germline V gene has CDR1 MNHNS and CDR2 SASEGT.